A single sample gave rise to the 10 T cell receptor beta chains below, sequenced in a study of T cell responses to AZD1222 COVID-19 vaccine. TCRdb's table, derived via immunoSEQ multiplex PCR, lists solely in-frame clones and lacks some. The sample holds roughly 120,000 clones, more than 70% seen once. The specimen was peripheral blood, collected on day 0 of AZD1222 vaccination. All receptors derive from an adult in good health.

The table lists this clone with a count of one. The J gene is TRBJ2-3, the V gene TRBV20-1, with 10 bases matching TRBD2. This CDR3 is 14 amino acids long. V was clipped by 3 bases and J by 3 bases; unmatched bases: 3. Germline values: CDR1 DFQATT, CDR2 SNEGSKA (reference sequence). As DNA, the CDR3 is TGCAGTGCTAGTCCGGGACTAGCGACAGATACGCAGTATTTT. It translates to CSASPGLATDTQYF.

The J gene is TRBJ1-4, the V gene TRBV3-1 (or the pseudogene TRBV3-2), with a weak D call TRBD1 (6 bases). The CDR3 is 14 residues long. V lost 1 base and J 6 bases, leaving 9 bases between the germline ends. Per germline, CDR1 LGHDT and CDR2 YNNKEL (reference sequence). The CDR3 DNA follows: TGTGCCAGCAGCCAAGCAGGGGTAGATGAAAAACTGTTTTTT. This gives the protein CASSQAGVDEKLFF.

The rearrangement uses TRBV12-3 or TRBV12-4 and TRBJ2-2, with D perhaps matching TRBD2 (6 bases). This CDR3 has 13 residues. V was clipped by 5 bases and J by 6 bases, with 10 bases between them. The CDR3 spells CASSLRGSGELFF. As DNA, the CDR3 is TGTGCCAGCAGTCTCCGGGGGTCCGGGGAGCTGTTTTTT.

This clone was counted once. The rearrangement joins TRBV3-1 (or the pseudogene TRBV3-2) to TRBJ1-2; D is perhaps TRBD1 (5 bases). Germline-derived CDR1 and CDR2 are LGHDT and YNNKEL (reference sequence). V lost 3 bases and J 3 bases, leaving 14 bases between the germline ends. The CDR3 length is 15 residues. CDR3 protein: CASSQDPGADYGYTF. The CDR3 DNA reads as TGTGCCAGCAGCCAGGACCCCGGGGCGGACTATGGCTACACCTTC.

This clone has more than one count but fewer than ten. The rearrangement joins TRBV27 to TRBJ2-1; no definite D call. Trimming removed 3 bases at V and 6 bases at J, with 6 bases between. The CDR3 has 12 residues. The germline V gene has CDR1 MNHEY and CDR2 SMNVEV (reference sequence). The CDR3 nucleotides read TGTGCCAGCAGTTTCATAGGCAATGAGCAGTTCTTC. This translates into CASSFIGNEQFF.

The rearrangement uses TRBV24-1 and TRBJ2-3, with D possibly matching TRBD1 (6 bases). Germline V CDR1 and CDR2: KGHDR, SFDVKD. The CDR3 sequence is 16 residues long. V lost 4 bases to trimming and J lost 2 bases, with 15 bases between them. The CDR3 region is CATSDQQGIHTDTQYF. DNA of the CDR3: TGTGCCACCAGTGACCAACAGGGAATTCACACAGATACGCAGTATTTT.

This chain links TRBV3-1 (or the pseudogene TRBV3-2) with TRBJ1-6; a possible D gene is TRBD1 (6 bases). CDR1 and CDR2 from the germline V gene are LGHDT and YNNKEL (reference sequence). Between the trimmed V and J ends, which lost 4 bases and 8 bases, there was a span of 12 bases. CDR3 length equals 14 residues. The CDR3 spells CASSPRGRDSPLHF. CDR3 coding DNA: TGTGCCAGCAGCCCCAGGGGCCGGGATTCACCCCTCCACTTT.

This chain connects TRBV4-3 to TRBJ2-2; D is unresolved. Germline V CDR1 and CDR2: LGHNA, YSLEER. The CDR3 extends over 15 amino acids. The V end lost 0 bases, the J end lost 5 bases, and 10 bases lay between the germline ends. CDR3 region: CASSQDGLRTGELFF. The CDR3 DNA is TGCGCCAGCAGCCAAGATGGGCTCCGAACCGGGGAGCTGTTTTTT.

The rearrangement joins TRBV29-1 to TRBJ1-3; TRBD1 matches 8 bases. The CDR3 is 16 residues long. Losses at the gene ends were 6 bases for V and 3 bases for J; bases not matched to a gene: 13. Germline V CDR1 and CDR2: SQVTM, ANQGSEA. CDR3 DNA sequence: TGCAGCGTCCCCCCCCCGACAGGGGAAGGTGGAAACACCATATATTTT. The encoded protein is CSVPPPTGEGGNTIYF.

V gene TRBV5-1 combines with J gene TRBJ2-5; no definite D call. Per the germline V gene, CDR1 is SGHRS and CDR2 is YFSETQ. The CDR3 is made up of 14 amino acids. V was pared by 0 bases and J by 5 bases, with 11 bases between. CDR3 amino acids: CASSLAPGSETQYF. The DNA for the CDR3 is TGCGCCAGCAGCTTGGCCCCGGGCTCGGAGACCCAGTACTTC.